The 24 T cell receptor beta chains reported below all come from one sample, sequenced in a study of blood T cells in healthy people across ages (dated by TCRdb to between 2014 and 2016). The library was prepared using 5' RACE. The sequencer listed for this sample is Illumina HiSeq 2500. A second PCR of roughly 7 to 11 cycles was performed with a sample-barcoded 5' primer and a J-beta primer mix. Using fastp trimming at Q25 and MiXCR clonotype assembly, TCRdb reanalyzed the public sequencing data and kept in-frame beta chains. Rows matching on CDR3 protein sequence are summarized as one entry with the most common DNA and genes. Counted in this sample were roughly 900,000 distinct CDR3 sequences; 45% to 50% of them appeared once. Around an eighth of the sample lies in the top ten. The material sequenced was blood. The origin of the receptors is a man aged 25 to 40 in good health.

The chain is built from TRBV5-1 and TRBJ1-3; D not resolved. Trimming pared 2 bases from V and 3 bases from J, leaving 15 bases between. CDR1 SGHRS and CDR2 YFSETQ come from the germline V gene. This CDR3 has 16 residues. DNA of the CDR3: TGCGCCAGCAGCTTCGAAAAGAACGTCCATGGAAACACCATATATTTT. It encodes CASSFEKNVHGNTIYF.

The J gene is TRBJ1-5, the V gene TRBV7-9; D is unclear. The CDR3 runs to 16 residues. V lost 0 bases, J lost 1 base, and 10 bases lay in between. Germline V lookup: CDR1 SEHNR, CDR2 FQNEAQ (reference sequence). The CDR3 DNA sequence: TGTGCCAGCAGCTTAGCAGGTCCGTTCAGCAATCAGCCCCAGCATTTT. This translates into CASSLAGPFSNQPQHF.

The chain has TRBV15 and TRBJ1-2; 10 positions agree with TRBD1. The trim removed 8 bases at V and 3 bases at J, leaving 6 bases unmatched. Germline CDR1 reads LNHNV; CDR2 reads YYDKDF (reference sequence). This CDR3 comprises 14 residues. The CDR3: CATVRDRGYYGYTF. CDR3 nucleotides: TGTGCCACCGTGAGGGACAGGGGTTACTATGGCTACACCTTC. Looking up the rest from reference TRBV15 and TRBJ1-2 gives the full variable domain: DAMVIQNPRYQVTQFGKPVTLSCSQTLNHNVMYWYQQKSSQAPKLLFHYYDKDFNNEADTPDNFQSRRPNTSFCFLDIRSPGLGDTAMYLCATVRDRGYYGYTFGSGTRLTVV.

The CDR3 DNA is TGCAGTGCAGCGGGACTAGCGGACTCCTACGAGCAGTACTTC. It yields the protein CSAAGLADSYEQYF. This chain joins TRBV20-1 and TRBJ2-7, with 11 bases identical to TRBD2. V dropped 6 bases and J dropped 0; count of bases not matched to a gene: 4. CDR3 length equals 14 residues. From germline, CDR1 is DFQATT and CDR2 SNEGSKA (reference sequence).

About this clonotype itself: This may arise from a read error, as a much more abundant clone is one base away. The chain couples TRBV6-6 to TRBJ2-1; the D gene is possibly TRBD2 (5 bases). CDR3 length: 16 residues. Germline V gene sequence: CDR1 MNHNY, CDR2 SVGAGI (reference sequence). The CDR3 sequence: CVSSYLPRDIYNEQFF. DNA of the CDR3: TGTGTCAGCAGTTACTTGCCGAGGGATATTTACAATGAGCAGTTCTTC.

The chain joins TRBV6-5 to TRBJ1-6, with D possibly TRBD1 on 5 matching bases. The CDR3 extends over 15 amino acids. Trimming cost V 3 bases and J 9 bases, with 15 bases left between them. From germline, CDR1 is MNHEY and CDR2 SVGAGI. For the CDR3, the DNA is TGTGCCAGCAGTTATAACGATCTGAGGGGTTCACCCCTCCACTTT. Translated: CASSYNDLRGSPLHF.

In DNA, the CDR3 is TGTGCCAGCAGCCCGGGGGGTGGAGGACAGAGAGGGTACAATGAGCAGTACTTC. Amino acids: CASSPGGGGQRGYNEQYF. The genes are TRBV5-4 and TRBJ2-5, with a possible D match to TRBD2 (7 bases). Between the trimmed V and J ends, which lost 4 bases and 11 bases, there was a span of 33 bases. Germline CDR1 reads SGHNT; CDR2 reads YYREEE (reference sequence). The CDR3 length is 18 residues.

This clonotype came up once. V and J are TRBV6-1 and TRBJ1-1, with D perhaps TRBD1 (5 bases). Germline values: CDR1 MNHNS, CDR2 SASEGT. The CDR3 is 15 amino acids. Trimming removed 3 bases at V and 4 bases at J, with 15 bases between. This CDR3 reads CASSEAWGGGTEAFF. The CDR3 DNA is TGTGCCAGCAGTGAGGCGTGGGGCGGAGGCACTGAAGCTTTCTTT.

V usage is TRBV4-3 and J usage is TRBJ2-7, with a possible D match to TRBD1 (6 bases). V was clipped by 0 bases and J by 7 bases, with 16 bases between them. Germline CDR1 and CDR2: LGHNA and YSLEER. The CDR3 contains 15 residues. CDR3 sequence (DNA): TGCGCCAGCAGCCAAGAAGGGACATTCTACAATGAGCAGTACTTC. This translates into CASSQEGTFYNEQYF.

The chain combines TRBV29-1 with TRBJ2-7, with unresolved D. Germline V gene sequence: CDR1 SQVTM, CDR2 ANQGSEA. This CDR3 spans 13 amino acids. V dropped 4 bases and J dropped 0 bases, with 10 bases sitting between them. The CDR3 DNA follows: TGCAGCGTTGCGGACCGAAGCTCCTACGAGCAGTACTTC. This sequence encodes CSVADRSSYEQYF.

Concerning this clonotype itself: Just one base apart from a much larger clone, this may be a read error. V gene TRBV5-6 combines with J gene TRBJ2-7; 9 bases are shared with TRBD1. CDR1 and CDR2 (germline): SGHDT, YYEEEE. V dropped 3 bases and J dropped 0; count of bases not matched to a gene: 4. The CDR3 consists of 15 residues. The CDR3 loop is CASSWGQGLSYEQYF. CDR3 nucleotides: TGTGCCAGCAGCTGGGGACAGGGCCTCTCCTACGAGCAGTACTTC.

The V gene is TRBV27, the J gene TRBJ1-2, with a weak D call TRBD1 (6 bases). The CDR3 is made up of 14 amino acids. Trimming shortened V by 7 bases and J by 6 bases, and 18 bases separated the two germline ends. The germline CDR1 and CDR2 sequences are MNHEY and SMNVEV (reference sequence). CDR3 sequence reads: CASTTTWGADGYTF. The CDR3 DNA is TGTGCCAGCACCACGACGTGGGGGGCGGATGGCTACACCTTC.

A note on this clonotype: This may stem from a read error, because a much larger clone lies one nucleotide away. The V and J genes are TRBV5-1 and TRBJ2-3; 7 nucleotides match TRBD2. Unmatched junction bases numbered 11, after V lost 7 bases and J lost 6 bases. Germline V gene data show CDR1 as SGHRS and CDR2 as YFSETQ. The CDR3 runs 14 residues. CDR3 nucleotide sequence: TGCGCCAGCCGGTCCGGCGGGGGTTTGGATACGCAGTATTTT. Translated, it gives CASRSGGGLDTQYF.

The chain carries TRBV29-1 and TRBJ1-1; the D is unclear. The CDR3 covers 14 residues. CDR1 is SQVTM and CDR2 is ANQGSEA in the germline V gene. V was shortened by 0 bases and J by 1 base, with 9 bases between the two germline ends. The CDR3 DNA follows: TGCAGCGTTGAAGATCTCGGGGAGAACACTGAAGCTTTCTTT. Amino acid sequence: CSVEDLGENTEAFF.

J is TRBJ1-2 and V is TRBV20-1, with TRBD1 as a possible D gene (6 bases). Trimming removed 5 bases from V and 4 bases from J, with 17 bases in between. The CDR3 has 14 amino acids. The germline V gene encodes CDR1 DFQATT and CDR2 SNEGSKA (reference sequence). CDR3 DNA: TGCAGTGCTCTCAGTCGGGGGGCAGGCTATGGCTACACCTTC. Protein product: CSALSRGAGYGYTF.

The table lists this clonotype with a count of one. The chain recombines TRBV29-1 with TRBJ1-1; 8 bases are a match to TRBD1. The CDR3 runs to 15 residues. Trimming removed 7 bases from V and 4 bases from J; junction bases left unmatched: 14. Germline V gene lookup returns CDR1 SQVTM and CDR2 ANQGSEA. The DNA for the CDR3 is TGCAGCGCCTCCCGGTCGGGACAGGCGGGCACTGAAGCTTTCTTT. Its protein is CSASRSGQAGTEAFF.

V gene TRBV6-2 or TRBV6-3 combines with J gene TRBJ1-2; the D is unclear. Germline values: CDR1 MNHEY, CDR2 SVGEGT. Trimming removed 5 bases from V and 8 bases from J, with 12 bases in between. CDR3 length equals 12 residues. The CDR3 here is CASSQSDSGYTF. Written as DNA, the CDR3 is TGTGCCAGCAGTCAATCGGACTCAGGCTACACCTTC.

This clonotype was seen a handful of times. This sequence joins TRBV27 and TRBJ2-3; D is ambiguous. The CDR3 is made up of 15 amino acids. V was shortened by 4 bases and J by 2 bases, with 13 bases between the two germline ends. The germline V gene has CDR1 MNHEY and CDR2 SMNVEV (reference sequence). The CDR3 sequence is CASSSGRLYTDTQYF. The CDR3 DNA reads as TGTGCCAGCAGTTCAGGACGTCTGTACACAGATACGCAGTATTTT.

This chain connects TRBV3-1 to TRBJ2-7; D is ambiguous. The V gene lost 2 bases and the J gene lost 2 bases, with 10 bases spanning the gap. Germline CDR1 and CDR2: LGHDT and YNNKEL (reference sequence). The CDR3 runs to 14 residues. The CDR3 region is CASSQKEGPYEQYF. The CDR3 coding sequence is TGTGCCAGCAGCCAAAAGGAAGGGCCCTACGAGCAGTACTTC.

V usage is TRBV7-2 and J usage is TRBJ1-5; weak D call: TRBD1 (6 bases). CDR1 is SGHTA, CDR2 FQGNSA, per germline. This CDR3 is 16 amino acids long. Trimming left V 1 base short and J 2 bases short, with 12 bases between. CDR3: CASSLGARGGNQPQHF. CDR3 DNA sequence: TGTGCCAGCAGCTTAGGGGCCAGGGGAGGCAATCAGCCCCAGCATTTT.

CDR3 DNA: TGTGCCAGCAGTACATCTTCTGGTACGCAGTATTTT. Translating gives CASSTSSGTQYF. The chain is built from TRBV12-3 or TRBV12-4 and TRBJ2-3; no reliable D call. V lost 5 bases and J 8 bases, leaving 11 bases between the germline ends. This CDR3 comprises 12 residues.

This clonotype was picked up a small number of times. This chain links TRBV28 with TRBJ2-7; 13 nucleotides agree with TRBD2. Trimming cost V 4 bases and J 5 bases; bases outside gene matches: 11. There are 17 residues in the CDR3. Germline CDR1 reads MDHEN; CDR2 reads SYDVKM. In DNA form, the CDR3 reads TGTGCCAGCAGTTCGACTAGCGGGGGGCTAAGGAGTCACGAGCAGTACTTC. It encodes CASSSTSGGLRSHEQYF.

This clonotype was seen a handful of times. The CDR3 sequence is CASSYAGQGLEKQYF. DNA for the CDR3: TGTGCCAGCAGTTACGCAGGACAGGGTCTGGAAAAGCAGTACTTC. This chain joins TRBV6-2 or TRBV6-3 and TRBJ2-7; TRBD1 aligns across 8 bases. The germline CDR1 and CDR2 sequences are MNHEY and SVGEGT. The CDR3 is 15 residues long. J was trimmed by 8 bases and V by 2 bases; bases with no gene match: 11.

The sample holds a few counts of this clonotype. This chain joins TRBV7-8 and TRBJ2-7, with D uncertain. CDR1 is SGHVS, CDR2 FQNEAQ, per germline. V lost 2 bases and J lost 2, with 10 bases in between. The CDR3 has 14 amino acids. CDR3 sequence reads: CASSLPDGTYEQYF. The CDR3 DNA reads as TGTGCCAGCAGCTTACCGGACGGCACCTACGAGCAGTACTTC. Looking up the rest from reference TRBV7-8 and TRBJ2-7 gives the full variable domain: GAGVSQSPRYKVAKRGQDVALRCDPISGHVSLFWYQQALGQGPEFLTYFQNEAQLDKSGLPSDRFFAERPEGSVSTLKIQRTQQEDSAVYLCASSLPDGTYEQYFGPGTRLTVT.